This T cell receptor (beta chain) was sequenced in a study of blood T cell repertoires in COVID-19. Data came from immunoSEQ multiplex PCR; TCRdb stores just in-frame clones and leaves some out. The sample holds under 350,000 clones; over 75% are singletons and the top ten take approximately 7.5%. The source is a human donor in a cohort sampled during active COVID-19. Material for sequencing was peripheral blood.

The CDR3 loop is CASSFGGNAGELFF. For the CDR3, the DNA is TGTGCCAGCAGCTTTGGAGGAAACGCCGGGGAGCTGTTTTTT. V gene TRBV7-8 combines with J gene TRBJ2-2, with D tentatively TRBD2 (5 bases). Per germline, CDR1 SGHVS and CDR2 FQNEAQ. The CDR3 spans 14 residues. V was trimmed by 3 bases and J by 6 bases, leaving 11 bases between them.